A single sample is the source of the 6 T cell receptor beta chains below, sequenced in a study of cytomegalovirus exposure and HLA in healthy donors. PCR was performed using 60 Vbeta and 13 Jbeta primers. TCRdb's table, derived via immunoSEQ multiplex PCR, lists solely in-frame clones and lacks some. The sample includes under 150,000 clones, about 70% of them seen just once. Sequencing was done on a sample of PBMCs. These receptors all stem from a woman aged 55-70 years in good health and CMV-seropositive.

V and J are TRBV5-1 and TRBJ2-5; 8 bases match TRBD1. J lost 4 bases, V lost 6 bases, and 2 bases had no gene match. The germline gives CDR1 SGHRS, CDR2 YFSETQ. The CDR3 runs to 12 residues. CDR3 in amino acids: CASTDRGETQYF. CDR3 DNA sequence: TGCGCCAGCACCGACAGGGGAGAGACCCAGTACTTC.

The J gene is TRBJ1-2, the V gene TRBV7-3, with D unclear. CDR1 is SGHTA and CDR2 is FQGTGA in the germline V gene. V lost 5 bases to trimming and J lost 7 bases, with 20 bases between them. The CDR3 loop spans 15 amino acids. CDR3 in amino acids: CASSPAEDGGSGYTF. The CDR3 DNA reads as TGTGCCAGCAGCCCGGCCGAGGACGGAGGGAGTGGCTACACCTTC.

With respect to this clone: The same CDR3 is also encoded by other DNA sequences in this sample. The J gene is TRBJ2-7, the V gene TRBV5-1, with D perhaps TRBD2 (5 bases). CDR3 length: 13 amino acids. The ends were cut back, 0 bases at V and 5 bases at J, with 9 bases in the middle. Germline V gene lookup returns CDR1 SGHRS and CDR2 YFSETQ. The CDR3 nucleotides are TGCGCCAGCAGCTTGGGAGGGTTTGACGAGCAGTACTTC. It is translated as CASSLGGFDEQYF. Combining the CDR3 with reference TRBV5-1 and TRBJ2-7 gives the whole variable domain KAGVTQTPRYLIKTRGQQVTLSCSPISGHRSVSWYQQTPGQGLQFLFEYFSETQRNKGNFPGRFSGRQFSNSRSEMNVSTLELGDSALYLCASSLGGFDEQYFGPGTRLTVT.

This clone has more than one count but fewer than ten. CDR3 in DNA: TGTGCCATCGCCCAGGGGTCAGCTCAAGAGACCCAGTACTTC. Translated: CAIAQGSAQETQYF. This chain connects TRBV10-3 to TRBJ2-5; tentatively, D is TRBD1 (6 bases). V was trimmed by 8 bases and J by 2 bases, leaving 15 bases between them. The V gene's germline CDR1 is ENHRY and CDR2 SYGVKD. CDR3 length: 14 residues.

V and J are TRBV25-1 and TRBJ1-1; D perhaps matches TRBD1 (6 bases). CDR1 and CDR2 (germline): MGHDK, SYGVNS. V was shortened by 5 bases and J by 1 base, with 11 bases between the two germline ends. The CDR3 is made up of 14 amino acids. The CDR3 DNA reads TGTGCCAGCAGTCAATCGACAGGGAACACTGAAGCTTTCTTT. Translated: CASSQSTGNTEAFF.

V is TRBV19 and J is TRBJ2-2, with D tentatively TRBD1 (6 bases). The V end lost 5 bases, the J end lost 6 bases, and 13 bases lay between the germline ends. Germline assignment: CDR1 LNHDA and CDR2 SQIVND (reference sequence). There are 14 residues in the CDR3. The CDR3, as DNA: TGTGCCAGTAGTTTTACACAGGGTTCCGGGGAGCTGTTTTTT. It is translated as CASSFTQGSGELFF.